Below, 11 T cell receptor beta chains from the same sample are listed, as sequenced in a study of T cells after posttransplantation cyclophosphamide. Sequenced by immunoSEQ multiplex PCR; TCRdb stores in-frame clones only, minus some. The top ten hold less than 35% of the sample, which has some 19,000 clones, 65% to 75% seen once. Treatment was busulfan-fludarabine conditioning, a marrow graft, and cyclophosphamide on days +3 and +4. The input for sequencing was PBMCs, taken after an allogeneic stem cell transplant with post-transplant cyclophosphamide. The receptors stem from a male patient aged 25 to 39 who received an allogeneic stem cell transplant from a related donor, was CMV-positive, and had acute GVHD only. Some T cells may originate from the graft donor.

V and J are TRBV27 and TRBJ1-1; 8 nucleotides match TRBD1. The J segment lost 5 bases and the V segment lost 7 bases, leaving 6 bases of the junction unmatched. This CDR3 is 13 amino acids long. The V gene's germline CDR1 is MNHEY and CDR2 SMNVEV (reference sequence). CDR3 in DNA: TGTGCCAGCAAGGACAGGGCGAGGACTGAAGCTTTCTTT. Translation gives CASKDRARTEAFF.

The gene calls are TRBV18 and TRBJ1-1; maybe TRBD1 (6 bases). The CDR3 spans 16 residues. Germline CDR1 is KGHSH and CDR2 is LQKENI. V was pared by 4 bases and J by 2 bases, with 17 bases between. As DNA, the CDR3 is TGTGCCAGCTCACGCGCAATCGGGACAACTAACACTGAAGCTTTCTTT. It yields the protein CASSRAIGTTNTEAFF. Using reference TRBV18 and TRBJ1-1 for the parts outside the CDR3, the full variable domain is NAGVMQNPRHLVRRRGQEARLRCSPMKGHSHVYWYRQLPEEGLKFMVYLQKENIIDESGMPKERFSAEFPKEGPSILRIQQVVRGDSAAYFCASSRAIGTTNTEAFFGQGTRLTVV.

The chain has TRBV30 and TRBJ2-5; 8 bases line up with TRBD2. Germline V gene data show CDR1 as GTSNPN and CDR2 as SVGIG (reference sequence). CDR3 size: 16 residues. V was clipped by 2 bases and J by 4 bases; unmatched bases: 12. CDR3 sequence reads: CAWSLIGGAEGETQYF. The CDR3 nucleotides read TGTGCCTGGAGTCTGATCGGGGGGGCGGAAGGAGAGACCCAGTACTTC. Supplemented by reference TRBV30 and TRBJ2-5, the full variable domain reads SQTIHQWPATLVQPVGSPLSLECTVEGTSNPNLYWYRQAAGRGLQLLFYSVGIGQISSEVPQNLSASRPQDRQFILSSKKLLLSDSGFYLCAWSLIGGAEGETQYFGPGTRLLVL.

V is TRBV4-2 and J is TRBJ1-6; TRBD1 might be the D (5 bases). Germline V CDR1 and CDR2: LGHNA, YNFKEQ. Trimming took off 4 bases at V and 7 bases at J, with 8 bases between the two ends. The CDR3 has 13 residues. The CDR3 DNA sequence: TGTGCCAGCAGCCCGGAGGGGAATTCACCCCTCCACTTT. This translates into CASSPEGNSPLHF.

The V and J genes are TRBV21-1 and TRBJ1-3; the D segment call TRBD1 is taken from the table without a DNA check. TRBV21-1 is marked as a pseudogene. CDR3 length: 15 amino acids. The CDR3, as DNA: TGTGCCACCCAGGGGGTTAATGACTCTGGAAACACCATATATTTT. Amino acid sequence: CATQGVNDSGNTIYF.

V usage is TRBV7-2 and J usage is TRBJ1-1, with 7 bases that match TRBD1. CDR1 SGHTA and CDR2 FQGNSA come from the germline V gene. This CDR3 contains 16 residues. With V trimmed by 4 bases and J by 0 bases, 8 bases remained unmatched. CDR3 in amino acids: CASSSPGTAMNTEAFF. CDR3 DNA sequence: TGTGCCAGCAGCTCACCCGGGACAGCGATGAACACTGAAGCTTTCTTT.

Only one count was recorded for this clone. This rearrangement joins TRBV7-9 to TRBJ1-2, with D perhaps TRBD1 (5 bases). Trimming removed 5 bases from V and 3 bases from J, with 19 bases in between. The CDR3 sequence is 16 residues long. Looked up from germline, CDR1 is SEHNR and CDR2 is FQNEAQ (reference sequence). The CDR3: CASSPRAGQDYYGYTF. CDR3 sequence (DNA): TGTGCCAGCAGCCCTCGGGCAGGGCAAGATTACTATGGCTACACCTTC.

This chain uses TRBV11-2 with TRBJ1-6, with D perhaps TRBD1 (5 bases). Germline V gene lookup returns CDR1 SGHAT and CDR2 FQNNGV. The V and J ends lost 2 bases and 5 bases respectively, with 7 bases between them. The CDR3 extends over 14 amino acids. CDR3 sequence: CASSLLGDNSPLHF. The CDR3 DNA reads TGTGCCAGCAGCTTACTAGGGGATAATTCACCCCTCCACTTT. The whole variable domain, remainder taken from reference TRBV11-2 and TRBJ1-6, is EAGVAQSPRYKIIEKRQSVAFWCNPISGHATLYWYQQILGQGPKLLIQFQNNGVVDDSQLPKDRFSAERLKGVDSTLKIQPAKLEDSAVYLCASSLLGDNSPLHFGNGTRLTVT.

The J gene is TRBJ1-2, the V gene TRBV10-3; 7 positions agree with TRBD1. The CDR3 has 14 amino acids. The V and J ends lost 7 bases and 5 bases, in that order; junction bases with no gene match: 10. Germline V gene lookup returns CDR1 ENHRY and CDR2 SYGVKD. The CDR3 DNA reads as TGTGCCATCATGCCAGGAGACAGGGTTTATGGCTACACCTTC. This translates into CAIMPGDRVYGYTF.

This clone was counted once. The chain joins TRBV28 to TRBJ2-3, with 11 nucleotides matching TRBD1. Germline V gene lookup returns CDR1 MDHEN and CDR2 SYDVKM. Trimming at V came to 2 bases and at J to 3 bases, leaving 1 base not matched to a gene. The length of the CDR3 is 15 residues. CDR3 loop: CASSLGTGGTDTQYF. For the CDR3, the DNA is TGTGCCAGCAGTTTAGGGACAGGGGGTACAGATACGCAGTATTTT.

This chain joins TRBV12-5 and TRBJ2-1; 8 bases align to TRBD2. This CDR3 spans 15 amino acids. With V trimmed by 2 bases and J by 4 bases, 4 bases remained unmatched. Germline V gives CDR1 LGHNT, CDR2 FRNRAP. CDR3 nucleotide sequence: TGTGCTAGTGGTTTGAGGGAGCGGGGGTACAATGAGCAGTTCTTC. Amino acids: CASGLRERGYNEQFF.